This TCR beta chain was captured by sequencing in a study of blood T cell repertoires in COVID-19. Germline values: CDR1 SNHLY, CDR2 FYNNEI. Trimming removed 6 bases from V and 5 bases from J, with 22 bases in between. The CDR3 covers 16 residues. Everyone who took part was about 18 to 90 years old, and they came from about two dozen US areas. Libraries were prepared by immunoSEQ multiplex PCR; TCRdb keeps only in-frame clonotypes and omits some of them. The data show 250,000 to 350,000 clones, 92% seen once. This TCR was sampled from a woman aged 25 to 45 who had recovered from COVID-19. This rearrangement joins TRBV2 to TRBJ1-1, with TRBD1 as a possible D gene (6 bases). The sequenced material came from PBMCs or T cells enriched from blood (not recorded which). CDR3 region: CASSAAPPRGGTEAFF. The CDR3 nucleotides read TGTGCCAGCAGCGCCGCCCCCCCCAGGGGAGGGACTGAAGCTTTCTTT.